The 18 T cell receptor beta chains given below trace back to one sample, sequenced in a study of human T cells and chemical hapten exposure. Documented time point: patch test 2, 6 weeks after DPC sensitization. As for treatment: therapeutic diphenylcyclopropenone sensitization with weekly scalp DPC. TCRdb itself ran the RACE reads through MiXCR, one entry per CDR3 protein. Of over 40,000 distinct CDR3 sequences listed, approximately 3.4% are singletons. Sequenced here: whole blood, sampled in connection with sensitization to the hapten diphenylcyclopropenone (DPC). These TCRs come from a man between 35 and 55 years old with alopecia areata. Some clones in this sample may be carry-over from other donors' samples.

There are many counts of this clonotype. The V gene is TRBV6-5, the J gene TRBJ2-2; 8 positions agree with TRBD2. Germline V gene sequence: CDR1 MNHEY, CDR2 SVGAGI. V lost 0 bases and J lost 3; bases outside the gene matches: 6. The CDR3 totals 17 residues. This CDR3 is CASSYSSSGVYTGELFF. CDR3 in DNA: TGTGCCAGCAGTTACTCGAGTAGCGGGGTTTACACCGGGGAGCTGTTTTTT.

Many counts were recorded for this clonotype. The chain recombines TRBV7-8 with TRBJ1-3; D is ambiguous. V lost 0 bases and J 0 bases, leaving 6 bases between the germline ends. Germline CDR1 and CDR2: SGHVS and FQNEAQ. The CDR3 runs 15 residues. The CDR3 spells CASSLASDSGNTIYF. DNA for the CDR3: TGTGCCAGCAGCTTAGCGTCAGACTCTGGAAACACCATATATTTT.

This clonotype appeared a few times. The rearrangement links TRBV7-2 to TRBJ2-5; the D is unclear. This CDR3 contains 13 residues. Germline assignment: CDR1 SGHTA and CDR2 FQGNSA. Trimming stripped 4 bases from V and 2 bases from J, with 8 bases between. CDR3 in amino acids: CASSSGVQETQYF. The CDR3 nucleotides are TGTGCCAGCAGCTCAGGCGTGCAAGAGACCCAGTACTTC.

This clonotype appeared many times. CDR3 sequence reads: CASRDSRANSPLHF. DNA of the CDR3: TGTGCCAGCAGGGACTCCCGGGCTAATTCACCCCTCCACTTT. The genes are TRBV27 and TRBJ1-6; no clear D gene. V shed 6 bases and J shed 6 bases, with 12 bases lying between them. The length of the CDR3 is 14 residues. Per germline, CDR1 MNHEY and CDR2 SMNVEV (reference sequence).

This clonotype was seen at least ten times. V usage is TRBV4-3 and J usage is TRBJ2-7; D remains ambiguous. Germline values: CDR1 LGHNA, CDR2 YSLEER. V was clipped by 3 bases and J by 3 bases, with 9 bases between them. There are 13 residues in the CDR3. Here the CDR3 DNA reads TGCGCCAGCAGCCAGGAGATAGACTACGAGCAGTACTTC. Protein: CASSQEIDYEQYF.

This clonotype was seen repeatedly, ten times or more. This chain connects TRBV7-6 to TRBJ2-3; TRBD1 matches at 10 bases. Germline V lookup: CDR1 SGHVS, CDR2 FNYEAQ. The CDR3 totals 13 residues. V shed 1 base, J shed 12 bases, and the junction held 4 bases outside the gene matches. The CDR3 protein is CASSLGDRGAQYF. In DNA, the CDR3 is TGTGCCAGCAGCTTAGGGGACAGGGGTGCTCAGTATTTT.

At least ten counts were recorded for this clonotype. V gene TRBV27 combines with J gene TRBJ1-1; D call uncertain. The ends were cut back, 4 bases at V and 1 base at J, with 10 bases in the middle. The CDR3 consists of 14 residues. Per the germline V gene, CDR1 is MNHEY and CDR2 is SMNVEV (reference sequence). CDR3 DNA sequence: TGTGCCAGCAGTTCCATTGAACCGAACACTGAAGCTTTCTTT. It specifies CASSSIEPNTEAFF.

This clonotype has a count of ten or more. The chain couples TRBV2 to TRBJ2-5; the D is unclear. CDR3 length: 16 residues. Trimming shortened V by 3 bases and J by 2 bases, and 16 bases separated the two germline ends. Germline loops: CDR1 SNHLY, CDR2 FYNNEI. CDR3 sequence: CASSEWIGTAQETQYF. The CDR3 region has the DNA TGTGCCAGCAGTGAGTGGATCGGAACAGCGCAAGAGACCCAGTACTTC.

This clonotype was counted at least ten times. This chain joins TRBV4-1 and TRBJ2-2; a weak D match, TRBD1 (8 bases). CDR1 and CDR2 from the germline V gene are MGHRA and YSYEKL. Trimming stripped 0 bases from V and 6 bases from J, with 17 bases between. CDR3 length: 17 residues. The CDR3 DNA follows: TGCGCCAGCAGCCAAGAGGGGGGGCCGGGACAGGCCGGGGAGCTGTTTTTT. Translated: CASSQEGGPGQAGELFF.

This clonotype was found a few times. V usage is TRBV19 and J usage is TRBJ2-7; TRBD1 aligns across 9 bases. Germline CDR1 is LNHDA and CDR2 is SQIVND (reference sequence). The V gene end was trimmed by 5 bases and the J gene end by 5 bases; junction bases not matched to a gene: 13. CDR3 length: 16 amino acids. CDR3 amino acids: CASSAAHRGPLDEQYF. Written as DNA, the CDR3 is TGTGCCAGTAGTGCCGCCCACAGGGGGCCTCTCGACGAGCAGTACTTC.

This clonotype turned up a few times. CDR3 in amino acids: CAISGTGASTDTQYF. The CDR3, as DNA: TGTGCCATCAGTGGAACAGGGGCCAGTACAGATACGCAGTATTTT. This chain joins TRBV10-3 and TRBJ2-3; TRBD1 agrees at 7 bases. The length of the CDR3 is 15 residues. Losses at the gene ends were 4 bases for V and 3 bases for J; bases not matched to a gene: 7. In germline, CDR1 is ENHRY, CDR2 SYGVKD.

There are many counts of this clonotype. DNA of the CDR3: TGTGCCAGCAGTGTGGACAGGGCCTCCTACGAGCAGTACTTC. Protein product: CASSVDRASYEQYF. V gene TRBV2 combines with J gene TRBJ2-7, with TRBD1 identical over 8 bases. The germline gives CDR1 SNHLY, CDR2 FYNNEI. The CDR3 is 14 residues long. V lost 4 bases and J lost 0; bases outside the gene matches: 2.

The chain uses TRBV4-1 and TRBJ2-2, with TRBD2 identical over 12 bases. This CDR3 has 19 amino acids. V dropped 2 bases and J dropped 7; count of bases not matched to a gene: 14. Germline V CDR1 and CDR2: MGHRA, YSYEKL. The CDR3 nucleotides are TGCGCCAGCAGCCAAATCGGACTAGCGGGATCAGGAACTGTCGGGGAGCTGTTTTTT. Residues: CASSQIGLAGSGTVGELFF.

This clonotype was picked up many times. Here the CDR3 reads CASRFRRNSYEQYF. The CDR3, as DNA: TGTGCCAGCAGGTTTCGACGGAACTCCTACGAGCAGTACTTC. The chain links TRBV12-3 or TRBV12-4 to TRBJ2-7; D is ambiguous. V shed 6 bases and J shed 0 bases, with 12 bases lying between them. CDR3 length: 14 amino acids.

Worth noting for this clonotype: An end of the junction does not agree with germline; a read error may underlie this. The chain couples TRBV9 to TRBJ2-2, with D possibly being TRBD1 or TRBD2 (7 bases each). This CDR3 comprises 15 residues. Per germline, CDR1 SGDLS and CDR2 YYNGEE. DNA for the CDR3: TGTGCCAGCAGCCAGGGGGGAGGGAACACCGGGGAGCCGTTTTTT. Protein: CASSQGGGNTGEPFF. Full variable domain (remainder filled in from reference TRBV9 and TRBJ2-2): DSGVTQTPKHLITATGQRVTLRCSPRSGDLSVYWYQQSLDQGLQFLIQYYNGEERAKGNILERFSAQQFPDLHSELNLSSLELGDSALYFCASSQGGGNTGEPFFGEGSRLTVL.

This clonotype came up many times. The V gene is TRBV7-9, the J gene TRBJ1-6, with unresolved D. V gave up 3 bases and J gave up 14 bases, with 11 bases separating them. Germline values: CDR1 SEHNR, CDR2 FQNEAQ (reference sequence). The CDR3 is 12 amino acids. The DNA of the CDR3 is TGTGCCAGCAGCTTGGATGAAATGACCCTCCACTTT. Translated, it gives CASSLDEMTLHF.

The chain combines TRBV2 with TRBJ2-7; D may be TRBD1 (6 bases). CDR1 and CDR2 (germline): SNHLY, FYNNEI. With 0 bases removed from V and 3 bases from J, the gap between germline ends came to 15 bases. CDR3 length equals 16 residues. CDR3 sequence: CASSEARSVRGYEQYF. In nucleotides, the CDR3 is TGTGCCAGCAGTGAAGCGAGGTCCGTCAGGGGCTACGAGCAGTACTTC.

The chain carries TRBV6-6 and TRBJ1-3; D is possibly TRBD1 (6 bases). This CDR3 region has 13 residues. Trimming pared 7 bases from V and 3 bases from J, leaving 10 bases between. From germline, CDR1 is MNHNY and CDR2 SVGAGI (reference sequence). The CDR3 region is CASKQGGGNTIYF. CDR3 bases: TGTGCCAGCAAACAGGGCGGTGGAAACACCATATATTTT.